These 23 T cell receptor beta chains originate from one sample sequenced in a study of CD8+ T cells in alopecia areata. Treatment denoted: oral pan-JAK inhibitor, 5-10 mg twice daily. TCR sequencing used cDNA made by reverse transcription of extracted RNA. Generated by immunoSEQ multiplex PCR, the TCRdb table keeps only in-frame clones and is missing some. The top ten clones hold about 1.2% of a sample with some 190,000 clones, under 70% of them seen once. The sequencing here drew on CD4+ T cells sorted from blood, taken at approximately week 45, from a patient treated with tofacitinib. The source is a human donor with alopecia areata.

The V call is TRBV7-2, the J call TRBJ1-3; D not resolved. Trimming removed 5 bases from V and 9 bases from J, with 14 bases in between. The CDR3 runs 13 residues. Germline V lookup: CDR1 SGHTA, CDR2 FQGNSA. The DNA for the CDR3 is TGTGCCAGCAGCCCGCTCGGCAACCCCACCATATATTTT. This sequence encodes CASSPLGNPTIYF.

This clone came up a few times. The gene calls are TRBV23-1 and TRBJ2-1; 12 bases match TRBD2. TRBV23-1 is identified as an open reading frame with a role that is uncertain. There are 18 residues in the CDR3. V trimming: 2 bases; J trimming: 1 base; junction bases outside the gene matches: 6. CDR3 sequence: CASSQPGLAGLSYNEQFF. As DNA, the CDR3 is TGCGCCAGCAGTCAACCCGGACTAGCGGGGCTGTCCTACAATGAGCAGTTCTTC.

This rearrangement joins TRBV30 to TRBJ1-6; the D gene is possibly TRBD1 (6 bases). The CDR3 covers 13 residues. Germline assignment: CDR1 GTSNPN and CDR2 SVGIG (reference sequence). Trimming cost V 3 bases and J 7 bases, with 10 bases left between them. The CDR3 DNA sequence: TGTGCCTGGAGCGGGCAGGGGAATTCACCCCTCCACTTT. It encodes CAWSGQGNSPLHF.

V and J are TRBV9 and TRBJ1-4; D not certain. Trimming removed 2 bases from V and 5 bases from J, with 16 bases in between. The length of the CDR3 is 16 residues. Germline-derived CDR1 and CDR2 are SGDLS and YYNGEE. CDR3 nucleotide sequence: TGTGCCAGCAGCGTCTTAGGGTCTACGGGGAATGAAAAACTGTTTTTT. This translates into CASSVLGSTGNEKLFF.

The V and J genes are TRBV7-2 and TRBJ1-6, with D tentatively TRBD1 (6 bases). Trimming shortened V by 1 base and J by 8 bases, and 15 bases separated the two germline ends. CDR1 and CDR2 from the germline V gene are SGHTA and FQGNSA. This CDR3 comprises 16 residues. The CDR3 sequence is CASSLVQGIPDSPLHF. CDR3 DNA sequence: TGTGCCAGCAGCTTAGTACAGGGAATCCCAGATTCACCCCTCCACTTT.

The count of this clone is one. The CDR3 nucleotides read TGTGCCAGCTCACCAGGACCCGATCAGCCCCAGCATTTT. This codes for CASSPGPDQPQHF. V usage is TRBV18 and J usage is TRBJ1-5; D remains ambiguous. Germline CDR1 and CDR2: KGHSH and LQKENI. The CDR3 sequence is 13 residues long. Trimming cost V 2 bases and J 5 bases, with 7 bases left between them.

The V gene is TRBV14, the J gene TRBJ1-2; D gene ambiguous. The V end was cut by 1 base, the J end by 5 bases, with 11 bases between. The CDR3 has 14 residues. Germline V CDR1 and CDR2: SGHDN, FVKESK. The chain's CDR3 is CASSQGAEGYGYTF. The DNA of the CDR3 is TGTGCCAGCAGCCAAGGGGCAGAGGGTTATGGCTACACCTTC.

V gene TRBV5-4 combines with J gene TRBJ2-1; the D is unclear. The germline V gene encodes CDR1 SGHNT and CDR2 YYREEE (reference sequence). The V end was cut by 1 base, the J end by 5 bases, with 13 bases between. CDR3 size: 15 residues. CDR3 nucleotide sequence: TGTGCCAGCAGCTTGTGGCACGCCCTGGACAATGAGCAGTTCTTC. Translating gives CASSLWHALDNEQFF.

CDR3 DNA: TGTGCCAGCAGTTCTCTTAGCGGCGGGGAGCTGTTTTTT. This sequence encodes CASSSLSGGELFF. The chain joins TRBV6-5 to TRBJ2-2, with D possibly being TRBD2 (6 bases). The CDR3 length is 13 residues. Germline V gene lookup returns CDR1 MNHEY and CDR2 SVGAGI. V was shortened by 4 bases and J by 7 bases, with 10 bases between the two germline ends.

The CDR3: CSVPDRGDGYTF. The CDR3 DNA reads as TGCAGCGTCCCAGACAGGGGGGATGGCTACACCTTC. This rearrangement joins TRBV29-1 to TRBJ1-2; 9 nucleotides align to TRBD1. The CDR3 runs 12 residues. Per germline, CDR1 SQVTM and CDR2 ANQGSEA. V gave up 6 bases and J gave up 6 bases; unmatched junction bases: 5.

This rearrangement joins TRBV5-5 to TRBJ1-4; 7 bases align to TRBD1. The ends lost 4 bases at V and 8 bases at J; junction bases unmatched: 8. Germline-derived CDR1 and CDR2 are SGHKS and YYEKEE (reference sequence). The CDR3 sequence is 14 residues long. The CDR3 loop is CASSQTGVGEKLFF. CDR3 DNA: TGTGCCAGCAGCCAAACAGGGGTCGGGGAAAAACTGTTTTTT.

The CDR3 DNA sequence: TGTGCCAGCAGCTCCGCGGGCTACAATGAGCAGTTCTTC. Its protein is CASSSAGYNEQFF. The V and J genes are TRBV5-6 and TRBJ2-1, with D maybe TRBD2 (5 bases). Germline V gene sequence: CDR1 SGHDT, CDR2 YYEEEE. Trimming pared 3 bases from V and 3 bases from J, leaving 7 bases between. CDR3 length: 13 residues.

V is TRBV27 and J is TRBJ1-1; perhaps TRBD1 as D (6 bases). V lost 6 bases and J 2 bases, leaving 16 bases between the germline ends. Germline loops: CDR1 MNHEY, CDR2 SMNVEV (reference sequence). This CDR3 has 15 amino acids. The CDR3 loop reads CASRLGRGSNTEAFF. CDR3 bases: TGTGCCAGCAGACTAGGCAGGGGTTCAAACACTGAAGCTTTCTTT.

The gene calls are TRBV4-3 and TRBJ2-2; no definite D call. From germline, CDR1 is LGHNA and CDR2 YSLEER. This CDR3 is built from 15 residues. Trimming removed 2 bases at V and 4 bases at J, with 11 bases between. The CDR3 coding sequence is TGCGCCAGCAGCCAATCGCAGCACAGCACCGGGGAGCTGTTTTTT. Its protein is CASSQSQHSTGELFF.

V gene TRBV29-1 combines with J gene TRBJ2-4; 9 positions agree with TRBD1. From germline, CDR1 is SQVTM and CDR2 ANQGSEA. The CDR3 consists of 13 residues. The ends lost 5 bases at V and 6 bases at J; junction bases unmatched: 5. CDR3 sequence (DNA): TGCAGCGTTAAGGACAGGGGACGAAACATTCAGTACTTC. Encoded protein: CSVKDRGRNIQYF.

The chain combines TRBV7-8 with TRBJ1-1, with a tentative D call TRBD1 (6 bases). V was cut by 2 bases and J by 8 bases, with 12 bases left in between. The CDR3 consists of 13 residues. Germline-derived CDR1 and CDR2 are SGHVS and FQNEAQ. CDR3 in amino acids: CASSLLTGDEAFF. As DNA, the CDR3 is TGTGCCAGCAGCTTATTGACAGGAGACGAAGCTTTCTTT.

This clone was picked up a small number of times. The chain joins TRBV30 to TRBJ2-1; 7 nucleotides agree with TRBD1. Germline CDR1 is GTSNPN and CDR2 is SVGIG (reference sequence). The CDR3 length is 14 residues. J lost 9 bases, V lost 1 base, and 9 bases had no gene match. The CDR3 DNA reads as TGTGCCTGGAGTGCTTTGACAGGGAGCGGTGAGCAGTTCTTC. This gives the protein CAWSALTGSGEQFF.

A remark on this clone: Germline is not matched at one junction end, which may reflect a read error. The chain employs TRBV30 and TRBJ1-2; 7 bases are shared with TRBD1. Germline loops: CDR1 GTSNPN, CDR2 SVGIG (reference sequence). CDR3 length: 14 amino acids. The CDR3 DNA sequence: TGCGCCTGGAGTGGGGACAGTTATTCGGGCGGCTACACCTTC. Translating it yields CAWSGDSYSGGYTF.

Worth noting for this clone: Distinct nucleotide sequences in the sample also encode this CDR3. The chain couples TRBV7-3 to TRBJ2-2, with D unresolved. This CDR3 is built from 14 residues. V was shortened by 0 bases and J by 1 base, with 3 bases between the two germline ends. CDR1 and CDR2 (germline): SGHTA, FQGTGA. The CDR3 sequence is CASSLTGNTGELFF. The CDR3 DNA reads as TGTGCCAGCAGCTTAACGGGGAACACCGGGGAGCTGTTTTTT.

This chain links TRBV7-3 with TRBJ1-2, with 7 bases lining up with TRBD1. V was clipped by 6 bases and J by 11 bases; unmatched bases: 9. From germline, CDR1 is SGHTA and CDR2 FQGTGA. This CDR3 is built from 12 residues. CDR3 sequence (DNA): TGTGCCAGCAGTTTGACAGGGTCGAGATACACCTTC. Translating it yields CASSLTGSRYTF. The full variable domain, rest sourced from reference TRBV7-3 and TRBJ1-2, is GAGVSQTPSNKVTEKGKYVELRCDPISGHTALYWYRQSLGQGPEFLIYFQGTGAADDSGLPNDRFFAVRPEGSVSTLKIQRTERGDSAVYLCASSLTGSRYTFGSGTRLTVV.

This chain joins TRBV11-3 and TRBJ1-2; 9 bases match TRBD1. The V segment lost 0 bases and the J segment 3 bases; nucleotides outside the gene matches: 5. This CDR3 contains 16 residues. CDR1 SGHNT and CDR2 YENEEA come from the germline V gene. CDR3 DNA sequence: TGTGCCAGCAGCTTAGAAGGGAGACAGGGGGACTATGGCTACACCTTC. Its protein is CASSLEGRQGDYGYTF.

V is TRBV29-1 and J is TRBJ2-1, with TRBD2 identical over 10 bases. The CDR3 has 14 residues. Germline CDR1 and CDR2: SQVTM and ANQGSEA. With 4 bases clipped from V and 7 bases from J, the junction kept 7 bases outside the gene matches. The CDR3 bases are TGCAGCGTTGGCCCAGCGGGGGGGGCGAATGAGCAGTTCTTC. It codes for CSVGPAGGANEQFF.

The V and J genes are TRBV11-1 and TRBJ2-3; no clear D. Germline V gene lookup returns CDR1 SGHAT and CDR2 FQDESV (reference sequence). Trimming took off 2 bases at V and 3 bases at J, with 6 bases between the two ends. The CDR3 runs 13 residues. CDR3 sequence reads: CASSLMYTDTQYF. The CDR3 DNA sequence: TGTGCCAGCAGCTTAATGTATACAGATACGCAGTATTTT.